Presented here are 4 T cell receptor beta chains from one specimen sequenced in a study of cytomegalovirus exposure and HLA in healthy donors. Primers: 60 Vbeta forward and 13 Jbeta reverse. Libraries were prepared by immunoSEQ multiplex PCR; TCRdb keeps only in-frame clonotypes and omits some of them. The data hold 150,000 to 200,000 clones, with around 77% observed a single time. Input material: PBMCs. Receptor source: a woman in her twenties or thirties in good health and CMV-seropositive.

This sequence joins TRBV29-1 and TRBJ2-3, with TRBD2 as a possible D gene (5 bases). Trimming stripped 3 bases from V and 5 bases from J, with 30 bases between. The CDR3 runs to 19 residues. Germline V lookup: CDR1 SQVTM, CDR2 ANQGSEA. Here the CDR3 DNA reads TGCAGCGTTGATGAGGGATCTGTATCCCCAGAGGGTGAACTAGATACGCAGTATTTT. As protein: CSVDEGSVSPEGELDTQYF.

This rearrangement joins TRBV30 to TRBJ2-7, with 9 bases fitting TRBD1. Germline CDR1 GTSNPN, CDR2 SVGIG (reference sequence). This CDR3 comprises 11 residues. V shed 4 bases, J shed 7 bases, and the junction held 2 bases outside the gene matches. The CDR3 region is CAWNRGREQYF. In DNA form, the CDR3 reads TGTGCCTGGAACAGGGGGCGTGAGCAGTACTTC.

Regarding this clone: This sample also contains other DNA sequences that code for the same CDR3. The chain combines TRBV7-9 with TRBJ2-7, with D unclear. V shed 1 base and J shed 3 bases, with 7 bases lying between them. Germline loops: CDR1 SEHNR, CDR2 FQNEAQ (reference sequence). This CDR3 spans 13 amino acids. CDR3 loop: CASSLEGGYEQYF. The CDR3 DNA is TGTGCCAGCAGCTTAGAAGGCGGCTACGAGCAGTACTTC. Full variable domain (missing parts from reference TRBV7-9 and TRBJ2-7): DTGVSQNPRHKITKRGQNVTFRCDPISEHNRLYWYRQTLGQGPEFLTYFQNEAQLEKSRLLSDRFSAERPKGSFSTLEIQRTEQGDSAMYLCASSLEGGYEQYFGPGTRLTVT.

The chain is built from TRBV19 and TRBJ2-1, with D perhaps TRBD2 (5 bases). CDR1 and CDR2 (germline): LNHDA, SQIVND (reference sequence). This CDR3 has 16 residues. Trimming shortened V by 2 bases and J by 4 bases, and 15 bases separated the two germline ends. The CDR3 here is CASSITPGVPYNEQFF. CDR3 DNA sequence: TGTGCCAGTAGTATAACCCCCGGGGTCCCTTACAATGAGCAGTTCTTC.